The present T cell receptor (beta chain) was sequenced within a study of blood T cells in healthy people across ages. It was with a sample-barcoded 5' primer and a J-beta primer mix that a second PCR of roughly 7 to 12 cycles was run. TCRdb redid the calling of the 5' RACE reads with MiXCR, one entry per CDR3 protein. The sample holds roughly 500,000 distinct CDR3 sequences, about 26% seen once. Broader study findings: CMV status of donors was not determined, possibly confounding expanded clonotype changes. Older age coincided with a roughly linear decline in TCR beta diversity per million T cells. It was held that diversity estimates obtained from one million T cells represented underestimates.

The length of the CDR3 is 15 residues. The V and J ends lost 0 bases and 6 bases respectively, with 16 bases between them. CDR1 SGHRS and CDR2 YFSETQ come from the germline V gene. The table lists this clonotype with a few counts. What it binds is not known. The sequenced sample was blood. The chain recombines TRBV5-1 with TRBJ2-7; possibly TRBD1 for D (5 bases). The sequence came from a woman between 70 and 85 years old in good health. DNA of the CDR3: TGCGCCAGCAGCTTGGAGGGGCAGGGAAGGCGCGAGCAGTACTTC. It translates to CASSLEGQGRREQYF.